The 17 T cell receptor beta chains listed next were all sequenced from one sample in a study of early T cells in non-severe SARS-CoV-2 infection (dated by TCRdb to the early 2020s). Library method: 5' RACE. Sequencer: NextSeq 500. TCRdb reprocessed the public reads (quality trimming at Q25 with fastp, clone calling with MiXCR) and kept in-frame beta chains. Duplicate CDR3 protein sequences are folded into a single record with the most common DNA and genes. The sample table contains 35,000 to 45,000 distinct CDR3 sequences; only one count was recorded for about 5.3% of them. The ten largest clones capture 5.5% to 7% of the sample. This material consisted of whole blood, taken at baseline. These receptor sequences come from an adult who was a healthcare worker with PCR-confirmed SARS-CoV-2 infection or an uninfected control (not recorded which).

This sequence joins TRBV9 and TRBJ2-7, with 7 bases identical to TRBD1. This CDR3 has 14 residues. V was clipped by 2 bases and J by 7 bases; unmatched bases: 9. Germline V gene sequence: CDR1 SGDLS, CDR2 YYNGEE. This CDR3 is CASSVWGQSMEQYF. The CDR3 nucleotides are TGTGCCAGCAGCGTTTGGGGACAGTCCATGGAGCAGTACTTC.

Many counts were recorded for this clonotype. This sequence joins TRBV7-6 and TRBJ2-2; 10 bases agree with TRBD1. J gave up 0 bases and V 1 base, and 11 bases lay outside the gene matches. CDR3 length: 20 amino acids. Germline CDR1 reads SGHVS; CDR2 reads FNYEAQ. CDR3 nucleotides: TGTGCCAGCAGCTTAGACCCGACAGGGGGCGAAACCGCGAACACCGGGGAGCTGTTTTTT. It codes for CASSLDPTGGETANTGELFF.

This clonotype was recorded at least ten times. The chain's CDR3 is CATSGGQLTGELFF. In nucleotides, the CDR3 is TGTGCCACCAGTGGAGGACAGCTCACCGGGGAGCTGTTTTTT. The V and J genes are TRBV24-1 and TRBJ2-2; D may be TRBD1 (6 bases). V gave up 5 bases and J gave up 4 bases, with 10 bases separating them. The germline V gene has CDR1 KGHDR and CDR2 SFDVKD. This CDR3 is built from 14 residues.

This clonotype was detected ten times or more. The rearrangement links TRBV7-2 to TRBJ2-3; 8 bases match TRBD1. This CDR3 spans 16 amino acids. Germline CDR1 SGHTA, CDR2 FQGNSA. The V and J ends lost 5 bases and 0 bases, in that order; junction bases with no gene match: 7. Written as DNA, the CDR3 is TGTGCCAGCAGCCAAGGACAGGGTGGAAGCACAGATACGCAGTATTTT. It specifies CASSQGQGGSTDTQYF.

This clonotype has at least ten counts. The gene calls are TRBV5-4 and TRBJ2-1; 12 positions agree with TRBD2. Germline loops: CDR1 SGHNT, CDR2 YYREEE (reference sequence). CDR3 size: 15 residues. V shed 5 bases and J 4 bases; nucleotides not matched to a gene: 4. The chain's CDR3 is CASSDGLAGYNEQFF. CDR3 nucleotide sequence: TGTGCCAGCAGTGACGGACTAGCGGGATACAATGAGCAGTTCTTC.

In this sample, this clonotype turned up many times. The chain links TRBV9 to TRBJ1-2, with D tentatively TRBD1 (6 bases). In germline, CDR1 is SGDLS, CDR2 YYNGEE. V was cut by 3 bases and J by 6 bases, with 12 bases left in between. This CDR3 contains 13 residues. In DNA form, the CDR3 reads TGTGCCAGCAGCGAGGGGGTCTTGGATGGCTACACCTTC. It translates to CASSEGVLDGYTF.

At least ten counts were recorded for this clonotype. This sequence joins TRBV7-6 and TRBJ2-1; 9 nucleotides align to TRBD1. The CDR3 spans 15 residues. V lost 5 bases, J lost 0 bases, and 2 bases stayed unmatched. Germline V gene sequence: CDR1 SGHVS, CDR2 FNYEAQ. This CDR3 reads CASSKGQGSYNEQFF. CDR3 bases: TGTGCCAGCAGCAAGGGACAGGGCTCCTACAATGAGCAGTTCTTC.

There are many counts of this clonotype. The chain recombines TRBV7-2 with TRBJ1-2; 7 bases fit TRBD1. The CDR3 covers 13 residues. Germline CDR1 is SGHTA and CDR2 is FQGNSA. Trimming took 5 bases from V and 4 from J; bases not matched to a gene: 4. The CDR3 sequence is CASSPRQGYGYTF. The CDR3 nucleotides read TGTGCCAGCAGCCCTCGACAGGGCTATGGCTACACCTTC.

This clonotype has at least ten counts. The gene calls are TRBV7-9 and TRBJ2-3; D is unresolved. This CDR3 region has 12 residues. The germline V gene encodes CDR1 SEHNR and CDR2 FQNEAQ (reference sequence). The V end lost 0 bases, the J end lost 10 bases, and 8 bases lay between the germline ends. CDR3 nucleotide sequence: TGTGCCAGCAGCTTAGCTGGGGATGCGCAGTATTTT. Translated, it gives CASSLAGDAQYF.

The sample holds many counts of this clonotype. The chain uses TRBV24-1 and TRBJ1-1; tentatively, D is TRBD1 (5 bases). Germline values: CDR1 KGHDR, CDR2 SFDVKD. The CDR3 runs 13 residues. Trimming took 2 bases from V and 4 from J, leaving 7 bases between them. The CDR3, as DNA: TGTGCCACCAGTGATTGGGGCGGCACTGAAGCTTTCTTT. This encodes CATSDWGGTEAFF.

This clonotype was found a few times. Written as DNA, the CDR3 is TGTGCCAGCAGCTTAGCGGAGGTTGGTGAGCAGTTCTTC. Amino acid sequence: CASSLAEVGEQFF. The chain recombines TRBV7-6 with TRBJ2-1; tentatively, D is TRBD2 (5 bases). V shed 0 bases and J shed 9 bases, with 9 bases lying between them. CDR1 is SGHVS, CDR2 FNYEAQ, per germline. The CDR3 is 13 amino acids.

This clonotype was detected ten times or more. The rearrangement joins TRBV24-1 to TRBJ2-1; the D gene is possibly TRBD1 (7 bases). The germline CDR1 and CDR2 sequences are KGHDR and SFDVKD. V was shortened by 3 bases and J by 7 bases, with 18 bases between the two germline ends. There are 16 residues in the CDR3. The CDR3 protein is CATSDRRGLPGNEQFF. CDR3 nucleotide sequence: TGTGCCACCAGTGATAGGAGGGGGCTACCTGGGAATGAGCAGTTCTTC.

This chain joins TRBV19 and TRBJ2-2; D remains unclear. Germline V gene sequence: CDR1 LNHDA, CDR2 SQIVND (reference sequence). Trimming stripped 7 bases from V and 5 bases from J, with 5 bases between. This CDR3 has 11 amino acids. CDR3 amino acids: CASTKTGELFF. The CDR3 coding sequence is TGTGCCAGTACTAAAACCGGGGAGCTGTTTTTT.

This clonotype has at least ten counts. The chain couples TRBV12-3 or TRBV12-4 to TRBJ2-7; tentatively, D is TRBD2 (5 bases). Trimming cost V 10 bases and J 2 bases, with 21 bases left between them. The CDR3 extends over 15 amino acids. The CDR3 DNA is TGTGCCACCGCTCGTAACGTAGGGAGAGCCTACGAGCAGTACTTC. It translates to CATARNVGRAYEQYF.

This clonotype was seen at least ten times. V and J are TRBV6-1 and TRBJ2-1, with D perhaps TRBD2 (6 bases). The germline V gene encodes CDR1 MNHNS and CDR2 SASEGT. Between the trimmed V and J ends, which lost 5 bases and 8 bases, there was a span of 19 bases. This CDR3 spans 15 amino acids. CDR3 sequence: CASSPLAAPTDEQFF. The CDR3 DNA follows: TGTGCCAGCAGTCCGTTAGCGGCTCCTACAGATGAGCAGTTCTTC.

By proportion, this clonotype is large. The chain employs TRBV6-5 and TRBJ2-4; D might be TRBD2 (5 bases). The V end lost 4 bases, the J end lost 0 bases, and 10 bases lay between the germline ends. The CDR3 length is 15 residues. Germline V CDR1 and CDR2: MNHEY, SVGAGI. The CDR3 loop is CASSWGDPAKNIQYF. The CDR3 DNA reads as TGTGCCAGCAGTTGGGGAGACCCAGCCAAAAACATTCAGTACTTC.

This clonotype was detected many times. This chain links TRBV7-2 with TRBJ2-1; 12 nucleotides line up with TRBD2. CDR1 is SGHTA, CDR2 FQGNSA, per germline. Trimming cost V 4 bases and J 0 bases; bases outside gene matches: 1. The CDR3 is 16 residues long. The CDR3, as DNA: TGTGCCAGCAGCTGGACTAGCGGGATCTCCTACAATGAGCAGTTCTTC. Its translation is CASSWTSGISYNEQFF.